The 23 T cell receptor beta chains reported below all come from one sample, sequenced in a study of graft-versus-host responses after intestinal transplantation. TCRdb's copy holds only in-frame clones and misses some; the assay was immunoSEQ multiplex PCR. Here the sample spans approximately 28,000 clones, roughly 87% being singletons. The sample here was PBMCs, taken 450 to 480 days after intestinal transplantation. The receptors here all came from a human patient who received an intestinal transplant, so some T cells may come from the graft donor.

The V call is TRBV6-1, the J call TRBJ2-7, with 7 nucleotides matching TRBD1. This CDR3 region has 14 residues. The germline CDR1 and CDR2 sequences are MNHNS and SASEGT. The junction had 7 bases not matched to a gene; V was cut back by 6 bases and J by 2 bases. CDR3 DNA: TGTGCCAGCAGCTCCGGGACAGTGGCCTACGAGCAGTACTTC. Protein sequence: CASSSGTVAYEQYF.

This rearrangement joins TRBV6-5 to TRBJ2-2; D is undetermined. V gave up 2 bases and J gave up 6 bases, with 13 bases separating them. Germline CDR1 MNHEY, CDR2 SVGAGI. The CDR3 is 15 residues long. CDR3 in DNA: TGTGCCAGCAGTTACGATGGTGGTTACGCCGGGGAGCTGTTTTTT. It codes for CASSYDGGYAGELFF.

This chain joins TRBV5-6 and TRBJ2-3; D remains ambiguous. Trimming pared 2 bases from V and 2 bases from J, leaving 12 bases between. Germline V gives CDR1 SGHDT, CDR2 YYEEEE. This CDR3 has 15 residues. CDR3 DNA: TGTGCCAGCAGCTTATTACAGATCCACACAGATACGCAGTATTTT. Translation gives CASSLLQIHTDTQYF. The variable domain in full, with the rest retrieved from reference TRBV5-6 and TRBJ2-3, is DAGVTQSPTHLIKTRGQQVTLRCSPKSGHDTVSWYQQALGQGPQFIFQYYEEEERQRGNFPDRFSGHQFPNYSSELNVNALLLGDSALYLCASSLLQIHTDTQYFGPGTRLTVL.

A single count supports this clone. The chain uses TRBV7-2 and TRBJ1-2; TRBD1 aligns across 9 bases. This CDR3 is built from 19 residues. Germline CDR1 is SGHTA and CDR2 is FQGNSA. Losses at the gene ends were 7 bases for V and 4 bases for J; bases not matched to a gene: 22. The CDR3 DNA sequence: TGTGCCAGCAACATAAAGGACAGGGGTATGGAGCTTGACACCTATGGCTACACCTTC. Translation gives CASNIKDRGMELDTYGYTF.

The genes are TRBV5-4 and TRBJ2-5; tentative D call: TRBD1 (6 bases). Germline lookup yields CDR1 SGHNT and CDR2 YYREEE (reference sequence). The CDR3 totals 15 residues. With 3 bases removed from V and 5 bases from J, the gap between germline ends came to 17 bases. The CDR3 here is CASSSSARQGETQYF. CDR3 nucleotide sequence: TGTGCCAGCAGCTCCTCCGCGCGGCAGGGGGAGACCCAGTACTTC.

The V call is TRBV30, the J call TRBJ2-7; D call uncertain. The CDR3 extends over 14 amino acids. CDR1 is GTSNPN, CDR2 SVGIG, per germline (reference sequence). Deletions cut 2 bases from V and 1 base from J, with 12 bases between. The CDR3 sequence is CAWSSMTLSYEQYF. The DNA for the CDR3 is TGTGCCTGGAGTTCGATGACCCTTTCCTACGAGCAGTACTTC. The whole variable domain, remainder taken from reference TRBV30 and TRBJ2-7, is SQTIHQWPATLVQPVGSPLSLECTVEGTSNPNLYWYRQAAGRGLQLLFYSVGIGQISSEVPQNLSASRPQDRQFILSSKKLLLSDSGFYLCAWSSMTLSYEQYFGPGTRLTVT.

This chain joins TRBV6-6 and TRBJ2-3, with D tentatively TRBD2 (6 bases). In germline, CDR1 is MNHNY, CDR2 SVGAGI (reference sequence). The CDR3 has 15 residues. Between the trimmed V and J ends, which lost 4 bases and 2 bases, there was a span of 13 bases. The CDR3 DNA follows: TGTGCCAGCAGTTCCGGGACTTTCCACACAGATACGCAGTATTTT. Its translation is CASSSGTFHTDTQYF.

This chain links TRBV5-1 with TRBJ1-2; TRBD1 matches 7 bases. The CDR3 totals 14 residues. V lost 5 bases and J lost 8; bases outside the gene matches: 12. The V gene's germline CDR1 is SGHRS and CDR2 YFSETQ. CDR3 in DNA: TGCGCCAGCAGTCTCCTCGGACAGGTAGCCGGCTACACCTTC. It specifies CASSLLGQVAGYTF.

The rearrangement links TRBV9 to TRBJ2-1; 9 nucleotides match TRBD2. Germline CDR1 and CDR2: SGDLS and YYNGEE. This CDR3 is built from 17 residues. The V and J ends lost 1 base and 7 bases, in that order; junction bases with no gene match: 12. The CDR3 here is CASSVPLFAGGPNEQFF. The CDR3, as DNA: TGTGCCAGCAGCGTACCGCTATTTGCGGGAGGGCCGAATGAGCAGTTCTTC.

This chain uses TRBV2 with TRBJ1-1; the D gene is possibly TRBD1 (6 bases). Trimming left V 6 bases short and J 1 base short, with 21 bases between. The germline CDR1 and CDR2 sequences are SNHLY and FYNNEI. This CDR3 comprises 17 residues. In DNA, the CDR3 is TGTGCCAGCAGCCGGCGAGGGTCGGGACAATCGAACACTGAAGCTTTCTTT. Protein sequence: CASSRRGSGQSNTEAFF.

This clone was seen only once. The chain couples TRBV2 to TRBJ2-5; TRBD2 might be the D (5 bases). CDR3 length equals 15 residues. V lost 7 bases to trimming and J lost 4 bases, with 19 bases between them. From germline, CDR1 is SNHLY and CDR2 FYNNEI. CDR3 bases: TGTGCCAGCACCGAGACTACCCGAAGAGGAGAGACCCAGTACTTC. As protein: CASTETTRRGETQYF.

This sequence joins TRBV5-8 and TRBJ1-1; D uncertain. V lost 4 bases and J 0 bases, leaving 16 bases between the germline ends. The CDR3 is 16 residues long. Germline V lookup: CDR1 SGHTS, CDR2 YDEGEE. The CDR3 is CASSPVRTGMNTEAFF. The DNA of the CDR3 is TGTGCCAGCAGCCCCGTCCGGACGGGAATGAACACTGAAGCTTTCTTT.

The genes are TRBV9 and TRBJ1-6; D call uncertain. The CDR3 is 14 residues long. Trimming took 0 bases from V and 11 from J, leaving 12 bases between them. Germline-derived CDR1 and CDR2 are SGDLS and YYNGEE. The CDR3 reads CASSVEAESTPLHF. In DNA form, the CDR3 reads TGTGCCAGCAGCGTAGAAGCCGAGAGCACACCCCTCCACTTT.

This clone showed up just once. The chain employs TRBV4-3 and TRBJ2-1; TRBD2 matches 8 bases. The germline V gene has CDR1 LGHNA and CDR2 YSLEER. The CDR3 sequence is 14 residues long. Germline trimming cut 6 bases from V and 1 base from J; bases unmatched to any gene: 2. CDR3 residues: CASSSGVSYNEQFF. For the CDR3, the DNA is TGCGCCAGCAGTAGCGGGGTATCCTACAATGAGCAGTTCTTC.

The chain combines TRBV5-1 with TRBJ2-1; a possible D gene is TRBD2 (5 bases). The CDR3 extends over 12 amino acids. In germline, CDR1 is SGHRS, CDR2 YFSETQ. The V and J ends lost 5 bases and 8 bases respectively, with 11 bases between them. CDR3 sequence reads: CASRYFSDEQFF. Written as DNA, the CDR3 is TGCGCCAGCAGGTATTTTAGCGATGAGCAGTTCTTC.

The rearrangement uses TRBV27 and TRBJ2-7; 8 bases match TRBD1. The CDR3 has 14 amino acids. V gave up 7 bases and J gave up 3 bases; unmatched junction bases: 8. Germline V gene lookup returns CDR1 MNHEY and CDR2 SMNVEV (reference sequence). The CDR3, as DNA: TGTGCCAGCAATGCAGGGGGCTCCCTCTACGAGCAGTACTTC. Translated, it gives CASNAGGSLYEQYF.

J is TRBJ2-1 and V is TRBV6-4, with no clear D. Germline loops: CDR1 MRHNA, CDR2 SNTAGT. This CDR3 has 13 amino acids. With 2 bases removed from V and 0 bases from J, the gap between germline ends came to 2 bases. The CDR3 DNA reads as TGTGCCAGCAGTGACAGCTCCTACAATGAGCAGTTCTTC. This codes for CASSDSSYNEQFF.

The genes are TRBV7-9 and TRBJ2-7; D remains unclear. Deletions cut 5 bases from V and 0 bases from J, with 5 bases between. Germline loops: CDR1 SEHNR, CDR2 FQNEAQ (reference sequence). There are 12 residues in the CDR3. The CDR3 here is CASSTFSYEQYF. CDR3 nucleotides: TGTGCCAGCAGCACGTTCTCCTACGAGCAGTACTTC.

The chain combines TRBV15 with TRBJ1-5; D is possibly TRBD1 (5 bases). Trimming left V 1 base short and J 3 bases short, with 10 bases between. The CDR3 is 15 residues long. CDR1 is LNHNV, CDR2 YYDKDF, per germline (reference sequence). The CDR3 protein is CATSRGSGNNQPQHF. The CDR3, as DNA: TGTGCCACCAGCAGAGGGTCAGGGAACAATCAGCCCCAGCATTTT.

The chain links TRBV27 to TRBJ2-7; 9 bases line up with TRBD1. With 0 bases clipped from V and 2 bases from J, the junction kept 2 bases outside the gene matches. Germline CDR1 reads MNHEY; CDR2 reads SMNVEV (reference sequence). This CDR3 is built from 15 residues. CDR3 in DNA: TGTGCCAGCAGTTTATCCCGGACAGGGGCCTACGAGCAGTACTTC. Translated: CASSLSRTGAYEQYF.

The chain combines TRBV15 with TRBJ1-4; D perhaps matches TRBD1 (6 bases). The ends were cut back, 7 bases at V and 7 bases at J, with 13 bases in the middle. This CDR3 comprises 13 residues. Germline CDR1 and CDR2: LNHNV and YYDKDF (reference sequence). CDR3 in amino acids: CATKRGSSEKLFF. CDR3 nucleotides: TGTGCCACCAAAAGGGGGTCGAGTGAAAAACTGTTTTTT.

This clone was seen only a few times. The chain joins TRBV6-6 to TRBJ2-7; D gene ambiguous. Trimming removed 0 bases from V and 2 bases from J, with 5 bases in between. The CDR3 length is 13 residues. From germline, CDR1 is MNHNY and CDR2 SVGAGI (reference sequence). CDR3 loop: CASSYSTTYEQYF. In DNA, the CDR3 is TGTGCCAGCAGTTACTCGACAACCTACGAGCAGTACTTC.

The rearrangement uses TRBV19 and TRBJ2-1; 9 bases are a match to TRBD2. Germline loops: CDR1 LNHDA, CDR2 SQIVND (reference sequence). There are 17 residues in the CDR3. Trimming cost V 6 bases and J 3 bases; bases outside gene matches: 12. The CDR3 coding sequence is TGTGCCAGTAGGGGGGAAGGCGGGAGGGCCCTCTACAATGAGCAGTTCTTC. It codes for CASRGEGGRALYNEQFF.